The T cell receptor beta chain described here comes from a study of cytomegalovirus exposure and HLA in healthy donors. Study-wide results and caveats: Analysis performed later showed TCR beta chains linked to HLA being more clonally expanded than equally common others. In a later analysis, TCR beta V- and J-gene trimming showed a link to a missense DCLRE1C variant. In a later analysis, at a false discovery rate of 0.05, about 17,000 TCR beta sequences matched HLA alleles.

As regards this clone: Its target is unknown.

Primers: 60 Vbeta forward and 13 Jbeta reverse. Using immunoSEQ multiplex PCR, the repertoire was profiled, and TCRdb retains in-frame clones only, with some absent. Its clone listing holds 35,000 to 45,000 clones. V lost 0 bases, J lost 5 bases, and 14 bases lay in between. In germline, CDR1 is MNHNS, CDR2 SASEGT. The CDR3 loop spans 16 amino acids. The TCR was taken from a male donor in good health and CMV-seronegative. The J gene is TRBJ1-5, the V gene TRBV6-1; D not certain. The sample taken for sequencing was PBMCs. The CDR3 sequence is CASSEAIQSLYQPQHF. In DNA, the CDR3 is TGTGCCAGCAGTGAAGCCATACAGAGTCTTTATCAGCCCCAGCATTTT.